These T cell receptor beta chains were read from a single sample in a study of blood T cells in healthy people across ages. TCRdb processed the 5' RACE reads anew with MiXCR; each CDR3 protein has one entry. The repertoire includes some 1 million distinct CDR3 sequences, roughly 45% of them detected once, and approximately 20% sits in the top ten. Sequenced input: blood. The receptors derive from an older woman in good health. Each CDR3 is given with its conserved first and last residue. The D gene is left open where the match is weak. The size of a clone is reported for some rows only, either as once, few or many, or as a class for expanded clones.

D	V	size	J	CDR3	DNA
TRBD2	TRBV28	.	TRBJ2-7	CASNGLAGGPSYEQYF	TGTGCCAGCAACGGACTAGCGGGAGGCCCCTCCTACGAGCAGTACTTC
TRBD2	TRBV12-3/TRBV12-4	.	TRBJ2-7	CASSLRLAGDVEQYF	TGTGCCAGCAGTTTAAGATTAGCGGGAGACGTCGAGCAGTACTTC
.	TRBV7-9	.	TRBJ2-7	CASSFRGIDEQYF	TGTGCCAGCAGCTTCAGGGGTATCGATGAGCAGTACTTC
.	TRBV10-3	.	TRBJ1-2	CAISEMVGGYTF	TGTGCCATCAGTGAAATGGTAGGTGGCTACACCTTC
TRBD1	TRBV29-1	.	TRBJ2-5	CSVRGQGTWETQYF	TGCAGCGTTAGGGGACAGGGGACCTGGGAGACCCAGTACTTC
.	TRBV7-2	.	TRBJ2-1	CASSLVGTNPYNEQFF	TGTGCCAGCAGCTTAGTGGGGACAAACCCCTACAATGAGCAGTTCTTC
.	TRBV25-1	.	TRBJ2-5	CASSEGWTQYF	TGTGCCAGCAGTGAAGGGTGGACCCAGTACTTC
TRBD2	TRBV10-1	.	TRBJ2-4	CASSGVLAGGKNIQYF	TGCGCCAGCAGTGGGGTCTTAGCGGGAGGCAAAAACATTCAGTACTTC
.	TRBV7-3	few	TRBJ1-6	CASSLTRGYNSPLHF	TGTGCCAGCAGCTTAACCCGAGGCTATAATTCACCCCTCCACTTT
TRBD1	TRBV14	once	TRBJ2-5	CASSQYRTGGRETQYF	TGTGCCAGCAGCCAATACCGAACAGGGGGGCGAGAGACCCAGTACTTC
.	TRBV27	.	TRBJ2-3	CASSLWAGASTDTQYF	TGTGCCAGCAGTTTATGGGCCGGGGCATCCACAGATACGCAGTATTTT
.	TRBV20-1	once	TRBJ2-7	CSARELGGSDEQYF	TGCAGTGCTAGAGAGTTGGGCGGATCCGACGAGCAGTACTTC
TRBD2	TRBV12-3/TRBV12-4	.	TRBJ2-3	CASSLGGTSPTDTQYF	TGTGCCAGCAGTCTTGGCGGGACTAGCCCCACAGATACGCAGTATTTT
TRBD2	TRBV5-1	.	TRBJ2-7	CASSSGLAGGFSYEQYF	TGCGCCAGCAGCTCCGGACTAGCGGGAGGGTTTTCCTACGAGCAGTACTTC
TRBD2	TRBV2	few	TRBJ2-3	CASSDIGGRADTQYF	TGTGCCAGCAGTGATATCGGCGGGAGGGCAGATACGCAGTATTTT
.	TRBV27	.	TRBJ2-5	CASSGGLYRETQYF	TGTGCCAGCAGTGGGGGGCTATATCGAGAGACCCAGTACTTC
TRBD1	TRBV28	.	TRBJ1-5	CASRDRVSLNQPQHF	TGTGCCAGCAGGGACAGGGTATCCCTCAATCAGCCCCAGCATTTT
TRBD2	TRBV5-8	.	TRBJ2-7	CASTLTSAYEQYF	TGTGCCAGCACCTTGACTAGCGCATACGAGCAGTACTTC
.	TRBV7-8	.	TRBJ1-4	CASSWGGHEKLFF	TGTGCCAGCAGCTGGGGCGGTCATGAAAAACTGTTTTTT
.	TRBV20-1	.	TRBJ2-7	CSARERFYEQYF	TGCAGTGCTAGGGAGAGATTCTACGAGCAGTACTTC
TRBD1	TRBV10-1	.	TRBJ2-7	CASSDIGRRTGGFFDEQYF	TGCGCCAGCAGTGATATCGGGAGAAGGACAGGGGGTTTTTTCGACGAGCAGTACTTC
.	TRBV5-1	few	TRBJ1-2	CASSLTRGSPHGYTF	TGCGCCAGCAGCTTGACGAGGGGGAGTCCTCATGGCTACACCTTC
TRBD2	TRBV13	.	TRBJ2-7	CASSSRGTGLANSYEQYF	TGTGCCAGCAGCTCCCGAGGGACGGGACTAGCGAATTCCTACGAGCAGTACTTC
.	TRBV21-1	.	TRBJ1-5	CASSKGGGGQGDQPQHF	TGTGCCAGCAGCAAAGGAGGGGGGGGACAGGGGGATCAGCCCCAGCATTTT
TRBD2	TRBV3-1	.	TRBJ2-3	CASSQGLAGGPNTDTQYF	TGTGCCAGCAGCCAAGGACTAGCGGGAGGGCCAAACACAGATACGCAGTATTTT
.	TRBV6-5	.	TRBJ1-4	CASSYPGSRRLFF	TGTGCCAGCAGTTACCCCGGCAGCCGCAGGCTGTTTTTT